This T cell receptor beta chain was recorded in a study of T-cell memory formation after mild COVID-19. The study, taken as a whole, reports: Still unconfirmed is whether the second-wave clones peaking on day 37 recognized SARS-CoV-2.

The V and J ends lost 3 bases and 0 bases respectively, with 10 bases between them. The CDR3 spans 15 residues. This clonotype was observed at least ten times. Its antigen remains unknown. Via MiXCR, TCRdb re-called the 5' RACE reads, giving one row per CDR3 protein. The top ten clones hold approximately 20% of a sample with around 310,000 distinct CDR3 sequences, approximately 15% of them seen once. This clonotype was obtained from a man between 18 and 29 years old who had mild COVID-19 (a few samples of this study predate the infection). Cell type and time point are not known. J is TRBJ2-3 and V is TRBV12-3 or TRBV12-4; a possible D gene is TRBD2 (6 bases). The sample was PBMCs or a T cell subset sorted from them (not recorded which). CDR3 sequence reads: CASSFGGASTDTQYF. The CDR3 nucleotides read TGTGCCAGCAGTTTCGGCGGGGCTAGCACAGATACGCAGTATTTT.